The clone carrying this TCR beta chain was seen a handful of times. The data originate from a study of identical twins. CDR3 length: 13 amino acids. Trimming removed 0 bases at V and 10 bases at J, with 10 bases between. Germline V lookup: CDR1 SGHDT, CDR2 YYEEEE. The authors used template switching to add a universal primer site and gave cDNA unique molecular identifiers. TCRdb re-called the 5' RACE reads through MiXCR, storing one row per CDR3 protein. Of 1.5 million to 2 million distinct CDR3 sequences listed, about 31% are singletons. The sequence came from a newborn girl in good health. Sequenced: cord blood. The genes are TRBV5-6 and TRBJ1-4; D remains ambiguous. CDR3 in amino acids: CASSLVAAGKLFF. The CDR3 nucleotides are TGTGCCAGCAGCTTGGTCGCTGCTGGAAAACTGTTTTTT.